Following are 22 T cell receptor beta chains from one sample sequenced in a study of cytomegalovirus exposure and HLA in healthy donors. PCR was performed using 60 Vbeta and 13 Jbeta primers. Sequenced by immunoSEQ multiplex PCR; TCRdb stores in-frame clones only, minus some. Across 200,000 to 250,000 clones, the top ten clones capture around 0.95% of the sample. The sequencing sample was made of PBMCs. Receptors were obtained from a woman aged 30 to 39 in good health and CMV-seropositive.

The chain couples TRBV27 to TRBJ2-7; 7 bases map to TRBD2. The V and J ends lost 3 bases and 3 bases, in that order; junction bases with no gene match: 8. CDR1 is MNHEY and CDR2 is SMNVEV in the germline V gene (reference sequence). The CDR3 contains 15 residues. Here the CDR3 DNA reads TGTGCCAGCAGTTTTTCGAGGGAGGGAATCTACGAGCAGTACTTC. Translating it yields CASSFSREGIYEQYF.

This chain joins TRBV4-1 and TRBJ1-6; weak D call: TRBD1 (5 bases). Germline V gene sequence: CDR1 MGHRA, CDR2 YSYEKL. This CDR3 has 15 amino acids. V lost 4 bases, J lost 7 bases, and 14 bases lay in between. For the CDR3, the DNA is TGCGCCAGCAGCCGAAGCGGGGGTCCAAATTCACCCCTCCACTTT. The encoded protein is CASSRSGGPNSPLHF.

Points on this clone: Additional DNA sequences in this sample encode the identical CDR3. The genes are TRBV28 and TRBJ2-1; 11 positions agree with TRBD2. CDR1 and CDR2 (germline): MDHEN, SYDVKM. J lost 3 bases, V lost 5 bases, and 3 bases had no gene match. This CDR3 spans 15 amino acids. CDR3 amino acids: CASSPGLAGYNEQFF. CDR3 in DNA: TGTGCCAGCAGTCCCGGACTAGCGGGCTACAATGAGCAGTTCTTC. The variable domain in full, with the rest retrieved from reference TRBV28 and TRBJ2-1, is DVKVTQSSRYLVKRTGEKVFLECVQDMDHENMFWYRQDPGLGLRLIYFSYDVKMKEKGDIPEGYSVSREKKERFSLILESASTNQTSMYLCASSPGLAGYNEQFFGPGTRLTVL.

V is TRBV19 and J is TRBJ1-3; TRBD1 aligns across 11 bases. Germline V gives CDR1 LNHDA, CDR2 SQIVND (reference sequence). The ends lost 9 bases at V and 4 bases at J; junction bases unmatched: 5. This CDR3 is built from 14 residues. CDR3 protein: CASWTGGEGNTIYF. The CDR3 nucleotides read TGTGCCAGCTGGACAGGGGGCGAAGGAAACACCATATATTTT.

This chain links TRBV19 with TRBJ2-1, with 8 bases fitting TRBD1. Germline V gene data show CDR1 as LNHDA and CDR2 as SQIVND (reference sequence). This CDR3 region has 14 residues. The V gene end was trimmed by 5 bases and the J gene end by 5 bases; junction bases not matched to a gene: 5. The CDR3 protein is CASSVRQGNNEQFF. The CDR3, as DNA: TGTGCCAGTAGTGTCCGACAGGGGAACAATGAGCAGTTCTTC.

The V call is TRBV19, the J call TRBJ2-4, with TRBD2 identical over 14 bases. Germline loops: CDR1 LNHDA, CDR2 SQIVND (reference sequence). The CDR3 length is 20 residues. J was trimmed by 2 bases and V by 4 bases; bases with no gene match: 13. The DNA of the CDR3 is TGTGCCAGTAGTAGTTCAGGAGGGACTAGCGGGAGTCTGACCAAAAACATTCAGTACTTC. Translation gives CASSSSGGTSGSLTKNIQYF.

The V and J genes are TRBV7-9 and TRBJ2-7; D is unclear. The CDR3 contains 13 residues. The germline CDR1 and CDR2 sequences are SEHNR and FQNEAQ (reference sequence). Deletions cut 5 bases from V and 3 bases from J, with 11 bases between. CDR3 bases: TGTGCCAGCAGCCCCCCCGGTGACTACGAGCAGTACTTC. Its protein is CASSPPGDYEQYF. Variable domain in full (rest from reference TRBV7-9 and TRBJ2-7): DTGVSQNPRHKITKRGQNVTFRCDPISEHNRLYWYRQTLGQGPEFLTYFQNEAQLEKSRLLSDRFSAERPKGSFSTLEIQRTEQGDSAMYLCASSPPGDYEQYFGPGTRLTVT.

The chain couples TRBV5-1 to TRBJ1-1; no reliable D call. CDR3 length: 13 residues. V lost 1 base and J lost 1, with 5 bases in between. Germline CDR1 SGHRS, CDR2 YFSETQ. CDR3 in amino acids: CASSLNTNTEAFF. The DNA of the CDR3 is TGCGCCAGCAGCTTGAACACGAACACTGAAGCTTTCTTT.

The chain uses TRBV18 and TRBJ2-5; 9 bases line up with TRBD1. This CDR3 has 15 residues. Germline CDR1 reads KGHSH; CDR2 reads LQKENI. The ends lost 0 bases at V and 4 bases at J; junction bases unmatched: 3. The CDR3 DNA follows: TGTGCCAGCTCACCACCGACAGGGGGAAGAGAGACCCAGTACTTC. The encoded protein is CASSPPTGGRETQYF.

The genes are TRBV10-3 and TRBJ2-7; 7 bases align to TRBD1. The germline gives CDR1 ENHRY, CDR2 SYGVKD. V shed 4 bases and J 1 base; nucleotides not matched to a gene: 4. CDR3 length: 14 amino acids. CDR3 region: CAISGQGGSYEQYF. CDR3 nucleotides: TGTGCCATCAGTGGACAGGGTGGATCCTACGAGCAGTACTTC.

V usage is TRBV12-2 and J usage is TRBJ2-7; TRBD1 reflects the table's D call only, with no check against the DNA. TRBV12-2 counts as a pseudogene. The CDR3 is made up of 14 amino acids. The CDR3 DNA follows: TGTGCAAACCAACCAGACAGGGTTTCTTACGAGCAGTACTTC. Translated, it gives CANQPDRVSYEQYF.

This chain uses TRBV10-3 with TRBJ2-5, with no clear D. The J call may be mistaken, given a closer DNA end match to TRBJ2-7. Germline CDR1 is ENHRY and CDR2 is SYGVKD. The CDR3 is 11 residues long. The CDR3 protein is CAISISNEQYF. The CDR3 nucleotides are TGTGCCATAAGCATAAGCAACGAGCAGTACTTC.

The rearrangement joins TRBV9 to TRBJ1-1, with D unclear. The length of the CDR3 is 15 residues. Germline CDR1 reads SGDLS; CDR2 reads YYNGEE. V was shortened by 2 bases and J by 2 bases, with 13 bases between the two germline ends. CDR3 residues: CASSVEGTLNTEAFF. The DNA for the CDR3 is TGTGCCAGCAGCGTGGAGGGCACGCTCAACACTGAAGCTTTCTTT.

This chain connects TRBV5-1 to TRBJ2-2, with 7 bases matching TRBD2. Unmatched junction bases numbered 4, after V lost 5 bases and J lost 0 bases. CDR3 length: 15 amino acids. CDR1 is SGHRS and CDR2 is YFSETQ in the germline V gene. CDR3: CASRPGLSNTGELFF. CDR3 DNA sequence: TGCGCCAGCAGGCCGGGACTATCGAACACCGGGGAGCTGTTTTTT.

This rearrangement joins TRBV19 to TRBJ1-5; D perhaps matches TRBD1 (6 bases). V was cut by 3 bases and J by 3 bases, with 15 bases left in between. The CDR3 covers 16 residues. Looked up from germline, CDR1 is LNHDA and CDR2 is SQIVND (reference sequence). The CDR3 region is CASSIPTGIPNQPQHF. CDR3 sequence (DNA): TGTGCCAGTAGTATCCCCACAGGGATCCCCAATCAGCCCCAGCATTTT.

J is TRBJ1-5 and V is TRBV5-8; D perhaps matches TRBD1 (5 bases). V was clipped by 4 bases and J by 3 bases, with 11 bases between them. CDR3 length: 14 residues. Looked up from germline, CDR1 is SGHTS and CDR2 is YDEGEE. The DNA of the CDR3 is TGTGCCAGCAGCCATTCAGGGTACAATCAGCCCCAGCATTTT. Its protein is CASSHSGYNQPQHF.

The chain employs TRBV18 and TRBJ1-2; the match to TRBD1 covers 12 bases. The germline CDR1 and CDR2 sequences are KGHSH and LQKENI. This CDR3 has 16 residues. V gave up 2 bases and J gave up 4 bases; unmatched junction bases: 5. The CDR3 bases are TGTGCCAGCTCACCAATGGGACAGGGGGCACTCTATGGCTACACCTTC. It is translated as CASSPMGQGALYGYTF.

The V call is TRBV6-1, the J call TRBJ2-1, with D unresolved. V was trimmed by 4 bases and J by 0 bases, leaving 10 bases between them. This CDR3 has 15 amino acids. From germline, CDR1 is MNHNS and CDR2 SASEGT. The CDR3 region is CASSGYGFSYNEQFF. The CDR3 DNA reads as TGTGCCAGCAGTGGTTACGGGTTCTCCTACAATGAGCAGTTCTTC.

The rearrangement links TRBV6-6 to TRBJ1-5, with D uncertain. Trimming took off 5 bases at V and 2 bases at J, with 7 bases between the two ends. Looked up from germline, CDR1 is MNHNY and CDR2 is SVGAGI (reference sequence). This CDR3 region has 13 residues. The chain's CDR3 is CASSTQGNQPQHF. In DNA form, the CDR3 reads TGTGCCAGCAGTACCCAGGGCAATCAGCCCCAGCATTTT.

This chain connects TRBV7-8 to TRBJ1-2, with 7 bases that match TRBD1. Trimming cost V 4 bases and J 5 bases; bases outside gene matches: 10. The CDR3 is 15 amino acids. The germline gives CDR1 SGHVS, CDR2 FQNEAQ. The CDR3 protein is CASSSLSGTAYGYTF. In nucleotides, the CDR3 is TGTGCCAGCAGCTCGCTCTCCGGGACAGCTTATGGCTACACCTTC. Together with reference TRBV7-8 and TRBJ1-2, the CDR3 gives the full variable domain: GAGVSQSPRYKVAKRGQDVALRCDPISGHVSLFWYQQALGQGPEFLTYFQNEAQLDKSGLPSDRFFAERPEGSVSTLKIQRTQQEDSAVYLCASSSLSGTAYGYTFGSGTRLTVV.

The gene calls are TRBV11-2 and TRBJ2-2; 10 nucleotides align to TRBD2. The CDR3 contains 17 residues. Trimming took 5 bases from V and 6 from J; bases not matched to a gene: 12. CDR1 SGHAT and CDR2 FQNNGV come from the germline V gene. The CDR3 sequence is CASSSFASGRVPGELFF. CDR3 DNA sequence: TGTGCCAGCAGCAGCTTCGCTAGCGGGAGAGTCCCCGGGGAGCTGTTTTTT.

CDR3 nucleotides: TGTGCCAGCAGCGTAGGGGGACTAGCGGGGGGCTACGAGCAGTACTTC. Protein: CASSVGGLAGGYEQYF. V usage is TRBV9 and J usage is TRBJ2-7; TRBD2 matches 15 bases. This CDR3 spans 16 amino acids. Germline V lookup: CDR1 SGDLS, CDR2 YYNGEE. Trimming took 0 bases from V and 3 from J; bases not matched to a gene: 1. The full variable domain, completed using reference TRBV9 and TRBJ2-7, is DSGVTQTPKHLITATGQRVTLRCSPRSGDLSVYWYQQSLDQGLQFLIQYYNGEERAKGNILERFSAQQFPDLHSELNLSSLELGDSALYFCASSVGGLAGGYEQYFGPGTRLTVT.